The rows below give T cell receptor beta chains drawn from one sample of a study of preoperative IRX-2 immunotherapy in early breast cancer. Clones were sequenced by immunoSEQ multiplex PCR, and TCRdb holds only the in-frame ones, with some missing. Of some 30,000 clones in the sample, roughly 80% were seen once. The sample here was lymph node tissue, taken from a patient treated with IRX-2 immunotherapy. These receptors all come from a human donor with breast cancer. CDR3s include the opening cysteine and the closing phenylalanine or tryptophan. Each record gives: CDR3 length, V gene, J gene, D gene, CDR3 protein. D genes are given only for firm matches.

cdr3_length: 12; v_call: TRBV19; j_call: TRBJ2-2; d_call: NA; cdr3_aa: CASSTQTGELFF
cdr3_length: 13; v_call: TRBV10-2; j_call: TRBJ1-1; d_call: NA; cdr3_aa: CASRQGINTEAFF
cdr3_length: 15; v_call: TRBV19; j_call: TRBJ1-2; d_call: NA; cdr3_aa: CASSILSTGNYGYTF
cdr3_length: 14; v_call: TRBV6-8; j_call: TRBJ1-1; d_call: NA; cdr3_aa: CASASPGRGTEAFF
cdr3_length: 14; v_call: TRBV28; j_call: TRBJ1-3; d_call: NA; cdr3_aa: CASTGRGTQNTIYF
cdr3_length: 14; v_call: TRBV19; j_call: TRBJ1-4; d_call: TRBD1; cdr3_aa: CASSSDRGREKLFF
cdr3_length: 14; v_call: TRBV19; j_call: TRBJ2-7; d_call: NA; cdr3_aa: CASSIFANPYEQYF
cdr3_length: 14; v_call: TRBV30; j_call: TRBJ1-5; d_call: NA; cdr3_aa: CAWAIGHRNQPQHF
cdr3_length: 17; v_call: TRBV28; j_call: TRBJ1-3; d_call: NA; cdr3_aa: CASSSYRSPVSGNTIYF
cdr3_length: 15; v_call: TRBV29-1; j_call: TRBJ2-1; d_call: NA; cdr3_aa: CSVNRGGPSYNEQFF
cdr3_length: 15; v_call: TRBV23-1; j_call: TRBJ1-3; d_call: NA; cdr3_aa: CASSPRDFSGNTIYF
cdr3_length: 13; v_call: TRBV6-8; j_call: TRBJ2-3; d_call: NA; cdr3_aa: CASSLRGPDTQYF
cdr3_length: 15; v_call: TRBV6-1; j_call: TRBJ1-4; d_call: NA; cdr3_aa: CASSEEWDGNEKLFF
cdr3_length: 14; v_call: TRBV30; j_call: TRBJ2-5; d_call: NA; cdr3_aa: CAWSGVYGRETQYF
cdr3_length: 14; v_call: TRBV29-1; j_call: TRBJ1-3; d_call: NA; cdr3_aa: CSVTFIISGNTIYF
cdr3_length: 15; v_call: TRBV30; j_call: TRBJ2-3; d_call: TRBD2; cdr3_aa: CAWTPWSGGTDTQYF
cdr3_length: 15; v_call: TRBV15; j_call: TRBJ2-7; d_call: NA; cdr3_aa: CATSRGAGRDYEQYF
cdr3_length: 15; v_call: TRBV14; j_call: TRBJ2-7; d_call: NA; cdr3_aa: CASSPGPQDSYEQYF
cdr3_length: 14; v_call: TRBV15; j_call: TRBJ2-7; d_call: TRBD2; cdr3_aa: CATSPSGAHYEQYF
cdr3_length: 14; v_call: TRBV5-1; j_call: TRBJ2-1; d_call: NA; cdr3_aa: CASSLEREHNEQFF
cdr3_length: 16; v_call: TRBV19; j_call: TRBJ2-6; d_call: NA; cdr3_aa: CASSRTSLSGANVLTF
cdr3_length: 17; v_call: TRBV5-1; j_call: TRBJ2-3; d_call: TRBD1; cdr3_aa: CASSQSGGRDGRDTQYF
cdr3_length: 14; v_call: TRBV18; j_call: TRBJ1-6; d_call: NA; cdr3_aa: CASSPSDTYSPLHF
cdr3_length: 17; v_call: TRBV9; j_call: TRBJ2-3; d_call: TRBD2; cdr3_aa: CASSARLAGDPPDTQYF
cdr3_length: 16; v_call: TRBV18; j_call: TRBJ2-4; d_call: NA; cdr3_aa: CASSRAGTVVKNIQYF
cdr3_length: 15; v_call: TRBV6-8; j_call: TRBJ2-7; d_call: TRBD2; cdr3_aa: CASRTPGLARYEQYF
cdr3_length: 17; v_call: TRBV19; j_call: TRBJ2-3; d_call: NA; cdr3_aa: CASSRLPYGVYTDTQYF